These 27 T cell receptor beta chains came from one sample sequenced in a study of T cells after yellow fever vaccination. TCRdb re-called the 5' RACE reads through MiXCR, storing one row per CDR3 protein. The sample comprises some 110,000 distinct CDR3 sequences, 8.4% of which are singletons, and over 25% rests with the top ten. The sample in question was CD8+ T cells sorted from PBMCs, obtained 45 days after the yellow fever booster vaccination. Receptors originate from a man aged 25 to 40 who received the YFV17D yellow fever vaccine.

This clonotype was seen ten or more times. The chain is built from TRBV18 and TRBJ1-2, with 7 bases identical to TRBD1. With V trimmed by 6 bases and J by 3 bases, 10 bases remained unmatched. The CDR3 consists of 15 residues. Germline V lookup: CDR1 KGHSH, CDR2 LQKENI. The CDR3 DNA follows: TGTGCCAGCTCCAACCCGGGAGGGGGCGACTATGGCTACACCTTC. It is translated as CASSNPGGGDYGYTF.

This clonotype has a count of ten or more. V is TRBV3-1 and J is TRBJ2-2; 7 bases align to TRBD1. From germline, CDR1 is LGHDT and CDR2 YNNKEL (reference sequence). After removal of 5 bases from V and 4 bases from J, the junction contained 7 bases not matched to a gene. The CDR3 runs 15 residues. The CDR3 here is CASSWRQGGTGELFF. The CDR3 DNA reads TGTGCCAGCAGCTGGCGACAGGGCGGCACCGGGGAGCTGTTTTTT. The variable domain in full, with the rest retrieved from reference TRBV3-1 and TRBJ2-2, is DTAVSQTPKYLVTQMGNDKSIKCEQNLGHDTMYWYKQDSKKFLKIMFSYNNKELIINETVPNRFSPKSPDKAHLNLHINSLELGDSAVYFCASSWRQGGTGELFFGEGSRLTVL.

This clonotype was seen at least ten times. This sequence joins TRBV6-5 and TRBJ2-7, with D possibly TRBD1 on 5 matching bases. Per the germline V gene, CDR1 is MNHEY and CDR2 is SVGAGI. V dropped 2 bases and J dropped 5 bases, with 13 bases sitting between them. The CDR3 has 14 residues. The CDR3: CASSYGAGLDEQYF. DNA of the CDR3: TGTGCCAGCAGTTACGGGGCAGGGTTGGACGAGCAGTACTTC.

This clonotype has a count of ten or more. This sequence joins TRBV7-2 and TRBJ1-1, with no clear D. There are 14 residues in the CDR3. The germline V gene encodes CDR1 SGHTA and CDR2 FQGNSA. With 1 base removed from V and 5 bases from J, the gap between germline ends came to 11 bases. In nucleotides, the CDR3 is TGTGCCAGCAGCTTAGGTTGGGGTAGTACTGAAGCTTTCTTT. The encoded protein is CASSLGWGSTEAFF.

This clonotype was picked up many times. The chain combines TRBV10-1 with TRBJ2-1; TRBD2 matches at 11 bases. The V gene end was trimmed by 2 bases and the J gene end by 9 bases; junction bases not matched to a gene: 3. The CDR3 runs 14 residues. Germline CDR1 and CDR2: WNHNN and SYGVQD (reference sequence). CDR3 nucleotides: TGCGCCAGCAGTGAGGGACTAGCGGGCGGTGAGCAGTTCTTC. Its translation: CASSEGLAGGEQFF.

This clonotype showed up many times. The chain carries TRBV4-3 and TRBJ2-5, with D possibly matching TRBD2 (5 bases). Per the germline V gene, CDR1 is LGHNA and CDR2 is YSLEER. The CDR3 is 14 amino acids. V lost 1 base to trimming and J lost 7 bases, with 13 bases between them. The CDR3 DNA follows: TGCGCCAGCAGCCAAGTTGGAGGCGCAGGGACCCAGTACTTC. Protein product: CASSQVGGAGTQYF.

This clonotype came up many times. The V and J genes are TRBV7-6 and TRBJ2-1; 11 bases fit TRBD1. The CDR3 loop spans 16 amino acids. Germline CDR1 reads SGHVS; CDR2 reads FNYEAQ. V shed 5 bases, J shed 9 bases, and the junction held 12 bases outside the gene matches. The CDR3 DNA sequence: TGTGCCAGCAGCCCAAACGGACAGGGGGCTTTGGGTGAGCAGTTCTTC. Amino acid sequence: CASSPNGQGALGEQFF.

In this sample, this clonotype turned up many times. The chain has TRBV4-3 and TRBJ2-7, with TRBD2 matching over 7 bases. CDR1 is LGHNA and CDR2 is YSLEER in the germline V gene. V lost 4 bases, J lost 2 bases, and 11 bases stayed unmatched. This CDR3 has 16 amino acids. This chain's CDR3 is CASSPSRASGTYEQYF. CDR3 DNA sequence: TGCGCCAGCAGCCCATCCCGGGCTAGCGGAACCTACGAGCAGTACTTC.

This clonotype was detected ten times or more. This rearrangement joins TRBV5-1 to TRBJ2-1; possibly TRBD1 for D (6 bases). V gave up 6 bases and J gave up 9 bases, with 16 bases separating them. CDR1 is SGHRS, CDR2 YFSETQ, per germline. CDR3 size: 13 residues. The CDR3 DNA sequence: TGCGCCAGCACTGGGCAGGGGTTAGTTGAGCAGTTCTTC. It yields the protein CASTGQGLVEQFF.

This clonotype was found many times. The rearrangement uses TRBV12-3 or TRBV12-4 and TRBJ2-7; 8 positions match TRBD2. There are 14 residues in the CDR3. Losses at the gene ends were 6 bases for V and 4 bases for J; bases not matched to a gene: 8. The CDR3 nucleotides are TGTGCCAGCAGCCTACTAGCGGAGGGTTACGAGCAGTACTTC. Its protein is CASSLLAEGYEQYF.

The CDR3 nucleotides are TGTGCCAGCAGTTTGTACAGCTCCTACGAGCAGTACTTC. Translated, it gives CASSLYSSYEQYF. The rearrangement uses TRBV27 and TRBJ2-7; D unclear. Trimming left V 3 bases short and J 0 bases short, with 6 bases between. Per the germline V gene, CDR1 is MNHEY and CDR2 is SMNVEV (reference sequence). This CDR3 is built from 13 residues.

The table lists this clonotype with many counts. V is TRBV7-2 and J is TRBJ2-1; D is possibly TRBD2 (5 bases). Per germline, CDR1 SGHTA and CDR2 FQGNSA. V was cut by 6 bases and J by 9 bases, with 12 bases left in between. CDR3 length: 12 residues. DNA for the CDR3: TGTGCCAGCAGTCCGGGAAGGGCTGAGCAGTTCTTC. Residues: CASSPGRAEQFF.

This clonotype was found a few times. The genes are TRBV4-3 and TRBJ2-1; D is undetermined. Trimming took 5 bases from V and 9 from J, leaving 14 bases between them. This CDR3 is 13 amino acids long. Looked up from germline, CDR1 is LGHNA and CDR2 is YSLEER. In DNA form, the CDR3 reads TGCGCCAGCAGCTACCGGATTGGCGGTGAGCAGTTCTTC. Protein product: CASSYRIGGEQFF.

This clonotype showed up many times. The chain employs TRBV7-2 and TRBJ2-3; 8 bases fit TRBD2. Trimming removed 5 bases from V and 3 bases from J; junction bases left unmatched: 10. The CDR3 totals 16 residues. CDR1 and CDR2 (germline): SGHTA, FQGNSA. CDR3 bases: TGTGCCAGCAGCCCCTCACCTAGCGGGCGGACAGATACGCAGTATTTT. Protein sequence: CASSPSPSGRTDTQYF.

The chain uses TRBV27 and TRBJ2-1; 9 nucleotides agree with TRBD2. J lost 0 bases, V lost 7 bases, and 10 bases had no gene match. The germline V gene encodes CDR1 MNHEY and CDR2 SMNVEV (reference sequence). The CDR3 runs 17 residues. CDR3 nucleotides: TGTGCCAGCACCACTAGCGGGCCTCTACGCTCCTACAATGAGCAGTTCTTC. Protein: CASTTSGPLRSYNEQFF.

This clonotype was seen ten or more times. The chain joins TRBV12-3 or TRBV12-4 to TRBJ2-7; D not certain. CDR3 size: 12 residues. Trimming left V 0 bases short and J 5 bases short, with 5 bases between. CDR3 loop: CASSLAGHEQYF. CDR3 in DNA: TGTGCCAGCAGTTTAGCGGGCCACGAGCAGTACTTC.

The V call is TRBV19, the J call TRBJ2-1; the match to TRBD2 covers 7 bases. The J segment lost 5 bases and the V segment lost 1 base, leaving 8 bases of the junction unmatched. CDR1 is LNHDA and CDR2 is SQIVND in the germline V gene (reference sequence). The CDR3 has 16 amino acids. This CDR3 is CASSIVAGASHNEQFF. The CDR3 DNA sequence: TGTGCCAGTAGTATAGTGGCGGGAGCATCCCACAATGAGCAGTTCTTC.

J is TRBJ2-1 and V is TRBV6-4, with D possibly being TRBD1 or TRBD2 (5 bases each). Looked up from germline, CDR1 is MRHNA and CDR2 is SNTAGT. The length of the CDR3 is 18 residues. V was trimmed by 7 bases and J by 3 bases, leaving 25 bases between them. CDR3 nucleotide sequence: TGTGCCAGCACCATCGTAGGGGAGCGGACTCCTGTCTACAATGAGCAGTTCTTC. Its translation is CASTIVGERTPVYNEQFF.

As regards this clonotype: One base away lies a much larger clone, so this may be a sequencing read error. The rearrangement uses TRBV6-5 and TRBJ1-1, with D possibly being TRBD1 (6 bases). The V end was cut by 4 bases, the J end by 5 bases, with 14 bases between. This CDR3 is built from 14 residues. Germline V gene lookup returns CDR1 MNHEY and CDR2 SVGAGI. In DNA form, the CDR3 reads TGTGCCAGCAGTTCACAGGGTGAGGAGACTGAAGCTTTCTTT. Translated, it gives CASSSQGEETEAFF.

Concerning this clonotype: A much larger clone lies a single base off, so this may be a read error. The chain couples TRBV6-1 to TRBJ2-3; D perhaps matches TRBD1 (6 bases). V lost 2 bases to trimming and J lost 5 bases, with 14 bases between them. The germline V gene has CDR1 MNHNS and CDR2 SASEGT. The CDR3 is 15 amino acids. CDR3 residues: CASSEPPGAKDTQYF. In DNA, the CDR3 is TGTGCCAGCAGTGAACCCCCAGGGGCGAAAGATACGCAGTATTTT.

This clonotype was found a few times. An end of the junction does not agree with germline; a read error may underlie this. The V call is TRBV12-3 or TRBV12-4, the J call TRBJ1-2, with a weak D call TRBD1 (6 bases). The CDR3 is 14 residues long. This CDR3 is CASSPGQSSLGYPF. The CDR3 DNA reads TGTGCCAGCAGTCCAGGACAGTCGTCCCTTGGCTACCCCTTC.

This clonotype was recorded a few times. CDR3 residues: CASSLGEGGGDEQFF. The CDR3 DNA reads TGTGCCAGCAGCTTAGGTGAAGGGGGTGGGGATGAGCAGTTCTTC. This chain uses TRBV7-2 with TRBJ2-1, with D maybe TRBD1 (6 bases). Trimming shortened V by 1 base and J by 8 bases, and 15 bases separated the two germline ends. Germline-derived CDR1 and CDR2 are SGHTA and FQGNSA. The CDR3 has 15 amino acids.

The chain combines TRBV6-5 with TRBJ2-1, with TRBD2 matching 11 bases. The CDR3 has 17 amino acids. With V trimmed by 1 base and J by 5 bases, 7 bases remained unmatched. Per germline, CDR1 MNHEY and CDR2 SVGAGI. CDR3: CASSYLGPGLADNEQFF. Written as DNA, the CDR3 is TGTGCCAGCAGTTACTTAGGTCCGGGACTAGCGGACAATGAGCAGTTCTTC.

This clonotype was seen a handful of times. This sequence joins TRBV30 and TRBJ2-2; D is undetermined. Trimming removed 7 bases at V and 4 bases at J, with 13 bases between. The CDR3 length is 13 residues. CDR1 and CDR2 from the germline V gene are GTSNPN and SVGIG (reference sequence). CDR3 nucleotide sequence: TGTGCCTACGGAAGCGTCGGCACCGGGGAGCTGTTTTTT. This encodes CAYGSVGTGELFF.

This clonotype was counted many times. The chain is built from TRBV7-2 and TRBJ2-1, with 7 bases identical to TRBD2. The germline V gene encodes CDR1 SGHTA and CDR2 FQGNSA. The V and J ends lost 4 bases and 2 bases, in that order; junction bases with no gene match: 5. There are 15 residues in the CDR3. The CDR3, as DNA: TGTGCCAGCAGCTCCAGCGGGATCGCCTACAATGAGCAGTTCTTC. This sequence encodes CASSSSGIAYNEQFF.

This clonotype has a count of ten or more. CDR3 protein: CSAPFLAGADTQYF. Here the CDR3 DNA reads TGCAGTGCTCCATTTCTAGCGGGAGCAGATACGCAGTATTTT. The V and J genes are TRBV20-1 and TRBJ2-3, with 10 bases identical to TRBD2. The ends lost 5 bases at V and 4 bases at J; junction bases unmatched: 6. The germline V gene has CDR1 DFQATT and CDR2 SNEGSKA (reference sequence). CDR3 length: 14 residues.

In its sample, this clonotype was seen a few times. This chain links TRBV5-1 with TRBJ2-3; 9 positions agree with TRBD2. With V trimmed by 3 bases and J by 2 bases, 10 bases remained unmatched. In germline, CDR1 is SGHRS, CDR2 YFSETQ. The length of the CDR3 is 17 residues. The CDR3 DNA follows: TGCGCCAGCAGCTCACGTTTTAGCGGGAGATCCACAGATACGCAGTATTTT. Its translation: CASSSRFSGRSTDTQYF.